The present T cell receptor beta chain was sequenced within a study of blood T cell repertoires in COVID-19. The CDR3 covers 17 residues. Trimming took 1 base from V and 7 from J; bases not matched to a gene: 11. Germline assignment: CDR1 SEHNR and CDR2 FQNEAQ (reference sequence). TCRdb's table, derived via immunoSEQ multiplex PCR, lists solely in-frame clones and lacks some. This sample carries around 70,000 clones, approximately 86% of them seen once, and the ten largest clones take approximately 2%. Sequenced material: peripheral blood. This chain connects TRBV7-9 to TRBJ1-2; 11 nucleotides align to TRBD1. This sequence originates from a woman of 80 years or more with active or convalescent COVID-19. CDR3 in DNA: TGTGCCAGCAGCTTAGGAATCCTTGGGACAGGGGGTTCTGGCTACACCTTC. This codes for CASSLGILGTGGSGYTF.